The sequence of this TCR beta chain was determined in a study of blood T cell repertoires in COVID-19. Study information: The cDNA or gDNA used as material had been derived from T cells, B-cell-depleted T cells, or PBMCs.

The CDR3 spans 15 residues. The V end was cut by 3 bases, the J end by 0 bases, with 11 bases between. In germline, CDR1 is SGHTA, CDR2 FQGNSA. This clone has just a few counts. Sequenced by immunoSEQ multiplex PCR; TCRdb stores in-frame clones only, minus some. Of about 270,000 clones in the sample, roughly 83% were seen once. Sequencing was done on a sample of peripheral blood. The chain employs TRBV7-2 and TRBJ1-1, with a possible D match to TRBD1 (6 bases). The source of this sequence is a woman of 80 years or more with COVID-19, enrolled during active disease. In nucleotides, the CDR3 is TGTGCCAGCAGCTTGGCGACAGGATTGAACACTGAAGCTTTCTTT. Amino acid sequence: CASSLATGLNTEAFF.